The clone carrying this TCR beta chain was counted a few times. Germline V lookup: CDR1 SGHTA, CDR2 FQGTGA. V gave up 3 bases and J gave up 5 bases, with 13 bases separating them. This CDR3 region has 14 residues. The sample belongs to a study of technical replicates of blood from a handful of donors. Method: immunoSEQ multiplex PCR; TCRdb's copy keeps in-frame clones and lacks some. Found here are nearly 80,000 clones, more than 85% of them singletons; the top ten hold 0.41%. The chain is built from TRBV7-3 and TRBJ1-2; TRBD1 is a possible D gene (6 bases). This clonotype was obtained from a human donor in good health. Input material: T cells isolated from PBMCs. The CDR3 DNA follows: TGTGCCAGCAGCTTCGGACAAAGGGGGTATGGCTACACCTTC. This encodes CASSFGQRGYGYTF.